This T cell receptor (beta chain) came from a study of blood T cell repertoires in COVID-19. Germline assignment: CDR1 SGHNT and CDR2 YENEEA. Trimming removed 3 bases from V and 8 bases from J; junction bases left unmatched: 6. The CDR3 is 13 residues long. Method: immunoSEQ multiplex PCR; TCRdb's copy keeps in-frame clones and lacks some. The repertoire holds 150,000 to 200,000 clones, with approximately 80% as singletons. Sequencing was done on a sample of peripheral blood. This chain links TRBV11-3 with TRBJ1-1; TRBD1 aligns across 7 bases. The clonotype was recovered from a woman aged 40 to 50 with COVID-19, enrolled during active disease. The CDR3 sequence is CASSLEDRTEAFF. The CDR3 coding sequence is TGTGCCAGCAGCTTGGAGGACAGGACGGAAGCTTTCTTT.